The 3 T cell receptor beta chains reported below all come from one sample, sequenced in a study of cytomegalovirus exposure and HLA in healthy donors. Repertoires were generated with immunoSEQ multiplex PCR, while TCRdb's copy carries only in-frame clones and drops some. The table records more than 95,000 clones, approximately 90% of them present only once. Sequenced material: PBMCs. Receptor source: a man aged 18 to 35 in good health and CMV-seronegative.

The chain couples TRBV2 to TRBJ2-1; perhaps TRBD2 as D (6 bases). CDR1 and CDR2 (germline): SNHLY, FYNNEI. This CDR3 has 11 amino acids. With 10 bases removed from V and 8 bases from J, the gap between germline ends came to 12 bases. DNA for the CDR3: TGTGCCACCAGATCGGGGGATGAGCAGTTCTTC. Encoded protein: CATRSGDEQFF.

This chain connects TRBV18 to TRBJ1-4; perhaps TRBD1 as D (6 bases). CDR3 length: 15 residues. Germline lookup yields CDR1 KGHSH and CDR2 LQKENI. V lost 5 bases and J 7 bases, leaving 17 bases between the germline ends. DNA of the CDR3: TGTGCCAGCTCATTCAACAGGGTCTTACGTGAAAAACTGTTTTTT. This gives the protein CASSFNRVLREKLFF.

This chain connects TRBV5-1 to TRBJ1-3; 7 nucleotides agree with TRBD1. The length of the CDR3 is 15 residues. Per germline, CDR1 SGHRS and CDR2 YFSETQ. J was trimmed by 4 bases and V by 4 bases; bases with no gene match: 8. CDR3 in DNA: TGCGCCAGCAGCCAAAACCGGGACAGCGGAAACACCATATATTTT. Protein: CASSQNRDSGNTIYF.